This is a list of T cell receptor beta chains from one sample in a study of T cell repertoires in cytomegalovirus infection. These receptors' antigens are unknown. TCRdb fed the reads into MiXCR, producing one record per CDR3 protein. The sample has hundreds of thousands of distinct CDR3 sequences; about 42% are singletons. Sample: cultured PBMCs, taken from culture after CMV antigen stimulation. Receptors originate from a human donor in good health (CMV status not recorded). Some clones in this sample may be carry-over from other donors' samples. Both conserved end residues are part of each CDR3. Each record gives: clone size, CDR3 length, J gene, V gene, D gene, CDR3 protein, CDR3 DNA. A D gene is named only where the DNA matches it firmly. Some rows have no size entry. The others give once, few or many, or a class for an expanded clone.

clone size: .
CDR3 length: 15
J gene: TRBJ2-2
V gene: TRBV12-3/TRBV12-4
D gene: .
CDR3 protein: CASSLARSYAGELFF
CDR3 DNA: TGTGCCAGCAGTTTGGCCAGATCATACGCCGGGGAGCTGTTTTTT

clone size: .
CDR3 length: 15
J gene: TRBJ1-6
V gene: TRBV2
D gene: TRBD1
CDR3 protein: CASSTRDRGRSPLHF
CDR3 DNA: TGTGCCAGCAGTACCCGGGACAGGGGACGATCACCCCTCCACTTT

clone size: .
CDR3 length: 17
J gene: TRBJ1-5
V gene: TRBV2
D gene: TRBD1
CDR3 protein: CASRGTGVIISNQPQHF
CDR3 DNA: TGTGCCAGCAGGGGGACAGGGGTAATAATAAGCAATCAGCCCCAGCATTTT

clone size: .
CDR3 length: 17
J gene: TRBJ1-1
V gene: TRBV5-4
D gene: .
CDR3 protein: CASSLDLGRKGNTEAFF
CDR3 DNA: TGTGCCAGCAGCTTGGATCTGGGCCGGAAAGGGAACACTGAAGCTTTCTTT

clone size: .
CDR3 length: 15
J gene: TRBJ2-5
V gene: TRBV12-3/TRBV12-4
D gene: .
CDR3 protein: CASSHTQGRGETQYF
CDR3 DNA: TGTGCCAGCAGCCATACACAGGGGCGGGGGGAGACCCAGTACTTC

clone size: .
CDR3 length: 16
J gene: TRBJ1-6
V gene: TRBV7-8
D gene: .
CDR3 protein: CASSLKGWPVNSPLHF
CDR3 DNA: TGTGCCAGCAGCTTAAAAGGGTGGCCAGTCAATTCACCCCTCCACTTT

clone size: .
CDR3 length: 15
J gene: TRBJ1-2
V gene: TRBV7-4
D gene: TRBD1
CDR3 protein: CASGGMGTANYGYTF
CDR3 DNA: TGTGCCAGCGGGGGAATGGGGACAGCCAACTATGGCTACACCTTC

clone size: .
CDR3 length: 12
J gene: TRBJ1-6
V gene: TRBV7-2
D gene: .
CDR3 protein: CASSSAVSPLHF
CDR3 DNA: TGTGCCAGCAGCTCGGCAGTCTCACCCCTCCACTTT

clone size: few
CDR3 length: 16
J gene: TRBJ2-5
V gene: TRBV27
D gene: TRBD1
CDR3 protein: CASSLRGQGAEETQYF
CDR3 DNA: TGTGCCAGCAGTTTACGGGGGCAGGGGGCGGAAGAGACCCAGTACTTC

clone size: few
CDR3 length: 13
J gene: TRBJ2-7
V gene: TRBV15
D gene: .
CDR3 protein: CATSIGASYEQYF
CDR3 DNA: TGTGCCACCAGCATCGGGGCCTCCTACGAGCAGTACTTC

clone size: few
CDR3 length: 15
J gene: TRBJ2-1
V gene: TRBV19
D gene: TRBD1
CDR3 protein: CASAPGTGGVYEQFF
CDR3 DNA: TGTGCCAGTGCCCCCGGGACAGGGGGTGTATATGAGCAGTTCTTC

clone size: .
CDR3 length: 14
J gene: TRBJ2-6
V gene: TRBV12-3/TRBV12-4
D gene: .
CDR3 protein: CASSWSSGANVLTF
CDR3 DNA: TGTGCCAGCAGTTGGTCCTCTGGGGCCAACGTCCTGACTTTC

clone size: .
CDR3 length: 14
J gene: TRBJ2-1
V gene: TRBV20-1
D gene: TRBD2
CDR3 protein: CSAGGGSKGNEQFF
CDR3 DNA: TGCAGTGCCGGAGGCGGGAGTAAGGGCAATGAGCAGTTCTTC

clone size: .
CDR3 length: 13
J gene: TRBJ2-3
V gene: TRBV3-1
D gene: .
CDR3 protein: CASSQVTGRTQYF
CDR3 DNA: TGTGCCAGCAGCCAAGTTACGGGACGTACGCAGTATTTT

clone size: .
CDR3 length: 15
J gene: TRBJ1-2
V gene: TRBV28
D gene: TRBD1
CDR3 protein: CASSLWTGRSGGYTF
CDR3 DNA: TGTGCCAGCAGTTTATGGACAGGGAGAAGTGGAGGCTACACCTTC

clone size: .
CDR3 length: 18
J gene: TRBJ2-7
V gene: TRBV6-5
D gene: TRBD1
CDR3 protein: CASSWGRFGWTGVDEQYF
CDR3 DNA: TGTGCCAGCAGTTGGGGACGGTTTGGCTGGACAGGAGTCGACGAGCAGTACTTC

clone size: few
CDR3 length: 18
J gene: TRBJ2-1
V gene: TRBV4-2
D gene: TRBD1
CDR3 protein: CASSQDPGQGEIYNEQFF
CDR3 DNA: TGTGCCAGCAGCCAAGACCCCGGACAGGGGGAAATTTACAATGAGCAGTTCTTC

clone size: few
CDR3 length: 15
J gene: TRBJ2-7
V gene: TRBV7-6
D gene: TRBD2
CDR3 protein: CASSLGASGIVEQYF
CDR3 DNA: TGTGCCAGCAGCTTAGGGGCTAGCGGGATTGTCGAGCAGTACTTC

clone size: .
CDR3 length: 13
J gene: TRBJ2-5
V gene: TRBV6-1
D gene: .
CDR3 protein: CASSETFQETQYF
CDR3 DNA: TGTGCCAGCAGTGAAACTTTCCAAGAGACCCAGTACTTC

clone size: .
CDR3 length: 15
J gene: TRBJ2-2
V gene: TRBV7-6
D gene: .
CDR3 protein: CASSLEGPLVGELFF
CDR3 DNA: TGTGCCAGCAGCTTAGAGGGACCCCTGGTCGGGGAGCTGTTTTTT

clone size: .
CDR3 length: 15
J gene: TRBJ2-5
V gene: TRBV7-2
D gene: .
CDR3 protein: CASSLVGGEGETQYF
CDR3 DNA: TGTGCCAGCAGCTTAGTCGGGGGAGAGGGTGAGACCCAGTACTTC

clone size: .
CDR3 length: 14
J gene: TRBJ2-3
V gene: TRBV20-1
D gene: .
CDR3 protein: CSASGTPEGDTQYF
CDR3 DNA: TGCAGTGCTTCCGGGACACCCGAGGGTGATACGCAGTATTTT

clone size: once
CDR3 length: 17
J gene: TRBJ2-1
V gene: TRBV11-2
D gene: TRBD2
CDR3 protein: CASSFSLAVRNYNEQFF
CDR3 DNA: TGTGCCAGCAGCTTCTCCCTAGCGGTCCGAAACTACAATGAGCAGTTCTTC

clone size: .
CDR3 length: 16
J gene: TRBJ2-7
V gene: TRBV2
D gene: .
CDR3 protein: CASSGTGPTIGYEQYF
CDR3 DNA: TGTGCCAGCAGTGGAACGGGGCCGACTATAGGGTACGAGCAGTACTTC

clone size: .
CDR3 length: 14
J gene: TRBJ2-1
V gene: TRBV4-1
D gene: .
CDR3 protein: CASSQDLLDNEQFF
CDR3 DNA: TGCGCCAGCAGCCAAGACCTTTTAGACAATGAGCAGTTCTTC

clone size: .
CDR3 length: 14
J gene: TRBJ2-7
V gene: TRBV7-6
D gene: TRBD1
CDR3 protein: CASSRGTGEYEQYF
CDR3 DNA: TGTGCCAGCAGCCGCGGGACAGGAGAATACGAGCAGTACTTC

clone size: once
CDR3 length: 14
J gene: TRBJ2-1
V gene: TRBV2
D gene: .
CDR3 protein: CASSPESSYNEQFF
CDR3 DNA: TGTGCCAGCAGCCCAGAATCCTCCTACAATGAGCAGTTCTTC

clone size: few
CDR3 length: 15
J gene: TRBJ1-4
V gene: TRBV7-9
D gene: .
CDR3 protein: CASSPPGTTNEKLFF
CDR3 DNA: TGTGCCAGCAGCCCCCCCGGGACAACTAATGAAAAACTGTTTTTT

clone size: few
CDR3 length: 15
J gene: TRBJ2-7
V gene: TRBV7-6
D gene: TRBD1
CDR3 protein: CASSAPGQGGYEQYF
CDR3 DNA: TGTGCCAGCAGCGCTCCGGGACAGGGGGGGTATGAGCAGTACTTC

clone size: many
CDR3 length: 14
J gene: TRBJ2-3
V gene: TRBV7-2
D gene: TRBD2
CDR3 protein: CASSWGGLTDTQYF
CDR3 DNA: TGTGCCAGCAGCTGGGGGGGACTCACAGATACGCAGTATTTT

clone size: once
CDR3 length: 17
J gene: TRBJ1-5
V gene: TRBV2
D gene: .
CDR3 protein: CASIADRLLYSNQPQHF
CDR3 DNA: TGTGCCAGCATCGCAGACAGGTTATTATATAGCAATCAGCCCCAGCATTTT

clone size: .
CDR3 length: 14
J gene: TRBJ1-4
V gene: TRBV10-3
D gene: TRBD1
CDR3 protein: CATGTGQANEKLFF
CDR3 DNA: TGTGCCACCGGGACAGGGCAGGCTAATGAAAAACTGTTTTTT

clone size: many
CDR3 length: 15
J gene: TRBJ2-1
V gene: TRBV7-6
D gene: TRBD1
CDR3 protein: CASSFGTGSYNEQFF
CDR3 DNA: TGTGCCAGCAGCTTCGGGACAGGGAGTTACAATGAGCAGTTCTTC

clone size: .
CDR3 length: 14
J gene: TRBJ2-7
V gene: TRBV11-2
D gene: TRBD1
CDR3 protein: CASSFGTDYYEQYF
CDR3 DNA: TGTGCCAGCAGCTTCGGGACAGATTACTACGAGCAGTACTTC

clone size: .
CDR3 length: 13
J gene: TRBJ2-7
V gene: TRBV6-2/TRBV6-3
D gene: .
CDR3 protein: CASSIQSTYEQYF
CDR3 DNA: TGTGCCAGCAGCATCCAGAGTACCTACGAGCAGTACTTC

clone size: few
CDR3 length: 13
J gene: TRBJ2-3
V gene: TRBV20-1
D gene: TRBD2
CDR3 protein: CSAIAGSTDTQYF
CDR3 DNA: TGCAGTGCGATAGCGGGAAGCACAGATACGCAGTATTTT

clone size: many
CDR3 length: 15
J gene: TRBJ1-3
V gene: TRBV7-2
D gene: .
CDR3 protein: CASSLGWATGNTIYF
CDR3 DNA: TGTGCCAGCAGCTTAGGGTGGGCAACTGGAAACACCATATATTTT

clone size: .
CDR3 length: 14
J gene: TRBJ2-5
V gene: TRBV7-2
D gene: TRBD2
CDR3 protein: CASSNSGGGETQYF
CDR3 DNA: TGTGCCAGCAGCAATAGCGGGGGGGGAGAGACCCAGTACTTC

clone size: .
CDR3 length: 13
J gene: TRBJ2-7
V gene: TRBV6-5
D gene: .
CDR3 protein: CASGSGRIYEQYF
CDR3 DNA: TGTGCCAGCGGGTCGGGGCGAATCTACGAGCAGTACTTC

clone size: .
CDR3 length: 12
J gene: TRBJ2-5
V gene: TRBV10-3
D gene: .
CDR3 protein: CAISLDRETQYF
CDR3 DNA: TGTGCCATCAGTTTGGACCGGGAGACCCAGTACTTC

clone size: .
CDR3 length: 11
J gene: TRBJ2-1
V gene: TRBV7-9
D gene: TRBD1
CDR3 protein: CASSLDRGQFF
CDR3 DNA: TGTGCCAGCAGCTTAGACAGGGGTCAGTTCTTC

clone size: .
CDR3 length: 15
J gene: TRBJ2-7
V gene: TRBV5-1
D gene: .
CDR3 protein: CASSPGGPPSYEQYF
CDR3 DNA: TGTGCCAGCAGCCCTGGGGGTCCCCCCTCCTACGAGCAGTACTTC

clone size: .
CDR3 length: 13
J gene: TRBJ2-3
V gene: TRBV7-2
D gene: .
CDR3 protein: CASSFGKADTQYF
CDR3 DNA: TGTGCCAGCAGCTTCGGCAAGGCAGATACGCAGTATTTT

clone size: .
CDR3 length: 17
J gene: TRBJ1-2
V gene: TRBV19
D gene: .
CDR3 protein: CASSPPPPMDSNYGYTF
CDR3 DNA: TGTGCCAGTAGTCCGCCCCCCCCCATGGACAGCAACTATGGCTACACCTTC

clone size: once
CDR3 length: 19
J gene: TRBJ2-3
V gene: TRBV10-3
D gene: TRBD2
CDR3 protein: CAISDPPGLATTSTDTQYF
CDR3 DNA: TGTGCCATCAGTGACCCACCGGGACTAGCGACCACTAGCACAGATACGCAGTATTTT

clone size: .
CDR3 length: 16
J gene: TRBJ1-4
V gene: TRBV4-2
D gene: .
CDR3 protein: CASSQERQRENEKLFF
CDR3 DNA: TGTGCCAGCAGCCAAGAGAGACAACGAGAGAATGAAAAACTGTTTTTT

clone size: .
CDR3 length: 13
J gene: TRBJ1-1
V gene: TRBV6-1
D gene: .
CDR3 protein: CASSVSWDTEAFF
CDR3 DNA: TGTGCCAGCAGCGTAAGTTGGGACACTGAAGCTTTCTTT

clone size: .
CDR3 length: 15
J gene: TRBJ2-3
V gene: TRBV7-2
D gene: .
CDR3 protein: CASSSRDSGTDTQYF
CDR3 DNA: TGTGCCAGCAGCTCCCGGGACTCAGGGACAGATACGCAGTATTTT

clone size: .
CDR3 length: 13
J gene: TRBJ2-5
V gene: TRBV29-1
D gene: TRBD2
CDR3 protein: CSVSGGKQETQYF
CDR3 DNA: TGCAGCGTTTCCGGGGGGAAGCAAGAGACCCAGTACTTC

clone size: once
CDR3 length: 20
J gene: TRBJ2-7
V gene: TRBV10-3
D gene: TRBD1
CDR3 protein: CAISESSGQGPRRVSYEQYF
CDR3 DNA: TGTGCCATCAGTGAGTCGTCAGGACAGGGGCCTCGAAGAGTGTCCTACGAGCAGTACTTC

clone size: .
CDR3 length: 13
J gene: TRBJ1-1
V gene: TRBV11-2
D gene: .
CDR3 protein: CASSSYRGTEAFF
CDR3 DNA: TGTGCCAGCAGCTCATATAGGGGGACTGAAGCTTTCTTT

clone size: .
CDR3 length: 15
J gene: TRBJ1-5
V gene: TRBV4-1
D gene: .
CDR3 protein: CASSQVYLSNQPQHF
CDR3 DNA: TGCGCCAGCAGCCAAGTATATCTTAGCAATCAGCCCCAGCATTTT

clone size: .
CDR3 length: 13
J gene: TRBJ1-6
V gene: TRBV5-1
D gene: .
CDR3 protein: CASSTTGREALHF
CDR3 DNA: TGCGCCAGCAGCACCACGGGGAGGGAAGCCCTCCACTTT